These 15 T cell receptor beta chains came from one sample sequenced in a study of blood T cell repertoires in COVID-19. Data came from immunoSEQ multiplex PCR; TCRdb stores just in-frame clones and leaves some out. Of more than 15,000 clones in the sample, roughly 77% are singletons; the top ten hold roughly 8.8%. What was sequenced was peripheral blood. These receptors came from a man between 60 and 70 years old with acute or convalescent COVID-19.

This sequence joins TRBV6-5 and TRBJ1-1; weak D call: TRBD1 (6 bases). The CDR3 sequence is 13 residues long. Germline V gene lookup returns CDR1 MNHEY and CDR2 SVGAGI. V shed 6 bases and J shed 0 bases, with 8 bases lying between them. CDR3 residues: CASRQGMNTEAFF. CDR3 DNA sequence: TGTGCCAGCAGGCAGGGGATGAACACTGAAGCTTTCTTT.

J is TRBJ2-5 and V is TRBV20-1; a weak D match, TRBD1 (5 bases). The V gene's germline CDR1 is DFQATT and CDR2 SNEGSKA (reference sequence). The CDR3 has 11 amino acids. CDR3 in DNA: TGCAGCAGGGCCTTACGGGAGACCCAGTACTTC. It encodes CSRALRETQYF.

V usage is TRBV12-5 and J usage is TRBJ2-7; possibly TRBD2 for D (5 bases). The germline gives CDR1 LGHNT, CDR2 FRNRAP. The length of the CDR3 is 16 residues. Trimming stripped 2 bases from V and 1 base from J, with 15 bases between. CDR3 in DNA: TGTGCTAGTGGTTTGTACTTGGGGAGCCCTTCCTACGAGCAGTACTTC. Its translation is CASGLYLGSPSYEQYF.

This clone was counted a single time. The gene calls are TRBV5-4 and TRBJ2-2, with D possibly being TRBD1 (5 bases). Trimming shortened V by 9 bases and J by 0 bases, and 18 bases separated the two germline ends. Germline CDR1 and CDR2: SGHNT and YYREEE (reference sequence). The CDR3 spans 16 residues. CDR3 sequence reads: CATARAAPTNTGELFF. CDR3 sequence (DNA): TGTGCCACCGCCAGGGCAGCACCTACGAACACCGGGGAGCTGTTTTTT.

This clone turned up a few times. This rearrangement joins TRBV4-2 to TRBJ2-7; TRBD2 is a possible D gene (5 bases). This CDR3 comprises 15 residues. CDR1 and CDR2 (germline): LGHNA, YNFKEQ. The V end was cut by 0 bases, the J end by 2 bases, with 11 bases between. This CDR3 is CASSQEPAEPYEQYF. The CDR3 bases are TGTGCCAGCAGCCAAGAACCAGCGGAACCCTACGAGCAGTACTTC.

J is TRBJ1-1 and V is TRBV9; D is undetermined. The CDR3 consists of 13 residues. The germline V gene encodes CDR1 SGDLS and CDR2 YYNGEE. The V end lost 0 bases, the J end lost 2 bases, and 5 bases lay between the germline ends. The CDR3 loop reads CASSVASNTEAFF. For the CDR3, the DNA is TGTGCCAGCAGCGTAGCTAGTAACACTGAAGCTTTCTTT.

The V and J genes are TRBV7-9 and TRBJ2-3; possibly TRBD2 for D (6 bases). V was clipped by 2 bases and J by 6 bases, with 15 bases between them. The germline gives CDR1 SEHNR, CDR2 FQNEAQ (reference sequence). This CDR3 has 15 residues. In nucleotides, the CDR3 is TGTGCCAGCAGCTTATCCGGGGGACTTGGGGATACGCAGTATTTT. This translates into CASSLSGGLGDTQYF.

The CDR3 protein is CASSQDRILAGEETQYF. DNA of the CDR3: TGCGCCAGCAGCCAAGATCGTATCCTAGCGGGGGAAGAGACCCAGTACTTC. This rearrangement joins TRBV4-1 to TRBJ2-5, with 10 bases identical to TRBD2. CDR1 is MGHRA, CDR2 YSYEKL, per germline. V dropped 0 bases and J dropped 3; count of bases not matched to a gene: 7. The CDR3 is 17 amino acids.

The CDR3, as DNA: TGCGCCAGCAGCCTACAGGGTCTAACGGATACGCAGTATTTT. It translates to CASSLQGLTDTQYF. This chain links TRBV4-1 with TRBJ2-3, with D maybe TRBD1 (6 bases). The V and J ends lost 4 bases and 6 bases respectively, with 14 bases between them. The CDR3 is 14 amino acids. Germline CDR1 is MGHRA and CDR2 is YSYEKL.

The chain carries TRBV24-1 and TRBJ1-4; D is ambiguous. The CDR3 contains 13 residues. The germline V and J ends were trimmed by 5 bases and 5 bases, with 8 bases remaining between them. The V gene's germline CDR1 is KGHDR and CDR2 SFDVKD. The CDR3 DNA is TGTGCCACCAGTGGAGGAGGGAATGAAAAACTGTTTTTT. It specifies CATSGGGNEKLFF.

The chain carries TRBV5-8 and TRBJ1-2; D may be TRBD1 (6 bases). Germline V CDR1 and CDR2: SGHTS, YDEGEE. The V end was cut by 0 bases, the J end by 4 bases, with 16 bases between. The CDR3 is made up of 16 amino acids. The CDR3 here is CASSLGGPRSPYGYTF. The CDR3 DNA sequence: TGTGCCAGCAGCTTGGGGGGGCCTCGGAGCCCCTATGGCTACACCTTC.

This chain joins TRBV12-3 or TRBV12-4 and TRBJ2-5; D is possibly TRBD2 (5 bases). The ends were cut back, 6 bases at V and 3 bases at J, with 11 bases in the middle. This CDR3 has 13 amino acids. This chain's CDR3 is CASSPTRKETQYF. The CDR3 DNA is TGTGCCAGCAGCCCCACTAGAAAAGAGACCCAGTACTTC.

V usage is TRBV5-1 and J usage is TRBJ1-1; no clear D gene. V lost 5 bases to trimming and J lost 4 bases, with 12 bases between them. This CDR3 is built from 13 residues. The germline gives CDR1 SGHRS, CDR2 YFSETQ. The CDR3 sequence is CASSVQFITEAFF. In DNA form, the CDR3 reads TGCGCCAGCAGTGTCCAATTCATCACTGAAGCTTTCTTT.

This sequence joins TRBV6-1 and TRBJ1-1, with 8 bases that match TRBD1. Germline values: CDR1 MNHNS, CDR2 SASEGT. This CDR3 is built from 15 residues. The V segment lost 3 bases and the J segment 6 bases; nucleotides outside the gene matches: 9. This chain's CDR3 is CASSERTGTKSEAFF. In DNA, the CDR3 is TGTGCCAGCAGTGAGAGGACAGGGACGAAATCTGAAGCTTTCTTT.

The V gene is TRBV11-2, the J gene TRBJ2-7; no clear D gene. The germline V and J ends were trimmed by 2 bases and 0 bases, with 5 bases remaining between them. The CDR3 extends over 13 amino acids. Germline V gene lookup returns CDR1 SGHAT and CDR2 FQNNGV. The CDR3 loop is CASSLTHSYEQYF. The CDR3 DNA reads as TGTGCCAGCAGCTTAACTCACTCCTACGAGCAGTACTTC.